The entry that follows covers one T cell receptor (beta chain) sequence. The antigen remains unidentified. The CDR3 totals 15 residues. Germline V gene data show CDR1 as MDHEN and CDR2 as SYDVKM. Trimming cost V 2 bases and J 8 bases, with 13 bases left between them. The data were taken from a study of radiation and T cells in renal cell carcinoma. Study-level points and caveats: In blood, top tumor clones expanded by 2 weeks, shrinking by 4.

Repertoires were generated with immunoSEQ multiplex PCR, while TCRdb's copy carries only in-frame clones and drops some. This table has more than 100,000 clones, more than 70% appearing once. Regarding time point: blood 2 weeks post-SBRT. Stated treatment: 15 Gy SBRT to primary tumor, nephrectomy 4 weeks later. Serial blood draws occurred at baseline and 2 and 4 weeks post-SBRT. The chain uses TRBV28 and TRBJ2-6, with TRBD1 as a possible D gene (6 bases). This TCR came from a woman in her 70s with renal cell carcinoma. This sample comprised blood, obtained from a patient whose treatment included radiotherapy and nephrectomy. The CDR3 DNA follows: TGTGCCAGCAGTTTAGGCTACAGGGAGACCAACGTCCTGACTTTC. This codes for CASSLGYRETNVLTF.